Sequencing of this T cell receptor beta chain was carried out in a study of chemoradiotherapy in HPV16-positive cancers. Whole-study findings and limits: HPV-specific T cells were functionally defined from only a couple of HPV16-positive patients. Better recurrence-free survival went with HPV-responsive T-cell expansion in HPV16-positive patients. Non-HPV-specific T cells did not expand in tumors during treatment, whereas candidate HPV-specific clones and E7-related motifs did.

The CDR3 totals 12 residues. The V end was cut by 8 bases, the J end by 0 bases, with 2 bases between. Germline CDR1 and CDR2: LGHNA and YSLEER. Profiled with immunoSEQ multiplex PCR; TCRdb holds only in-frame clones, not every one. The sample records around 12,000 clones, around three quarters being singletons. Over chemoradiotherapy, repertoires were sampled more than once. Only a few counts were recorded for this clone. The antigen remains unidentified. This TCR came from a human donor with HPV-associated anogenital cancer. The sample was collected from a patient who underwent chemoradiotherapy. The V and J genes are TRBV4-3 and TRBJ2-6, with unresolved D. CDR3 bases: TGCGCCAGCCGCTCTGGGGCCAACGTCCTGACTTTC. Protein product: CASRSGANVLTF.